This section outlines one T cell receptor (beta chain) sequence together with its context. What it recognizes is unknown. Treatment given: oral pan-JAK inhibitor, 5-10 mg twice daily. Sorted populations comprised CD4+ and CD8+ T cells obtained from PBMCs. RNA was extracted and reverse transcribed into cDNA as the sequencing template. Sequenced by immunoSEQ multiplex PCR; TCRdb stores in-frame clones only, minus some. The profile shows over 95,000 clones, about 64% of them singletons. This record comes from a study of CD8+ T cells in alopecia areata. Study-wide results and limits: One nonresponder leaves baseline CD8+ expansion's link to response uncertain.

Germline V gives CDR1 SGHRS, CDR2 YFSETQ. V lost 6 bases and J lost 5, with 20 bases in between. CDR3 length: 15 amino acids. The receptor comes from a human donor with alopecia areata. J is TRBJ1-1 and V is TRBV5-1; weak D call: TRBD1 (5 bases). This specimen consisted of CD8+ T cells sorted from blood, obtained at week 4, from a patient treated with tofacitinib. The CDR3 coding sequence is TGCGCCAGCACCCTCCCCAGTGGGGAGGGGACTGAAGCTTTCTTT. Protein: CASTLPSGEGTEAFF.